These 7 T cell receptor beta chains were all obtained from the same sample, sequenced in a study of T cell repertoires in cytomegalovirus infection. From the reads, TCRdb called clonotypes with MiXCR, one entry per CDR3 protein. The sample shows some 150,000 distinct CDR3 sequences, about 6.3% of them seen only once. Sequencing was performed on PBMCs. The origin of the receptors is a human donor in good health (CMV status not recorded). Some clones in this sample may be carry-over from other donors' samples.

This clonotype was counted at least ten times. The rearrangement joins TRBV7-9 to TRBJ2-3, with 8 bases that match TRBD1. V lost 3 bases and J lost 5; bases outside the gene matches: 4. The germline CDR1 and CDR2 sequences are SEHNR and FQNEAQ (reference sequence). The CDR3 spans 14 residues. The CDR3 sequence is CASSLTGALDTQYF. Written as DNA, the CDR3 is TGTGCCAGCAGCTTGACAGGGGCTCTAGATACGCAGTATTTT.

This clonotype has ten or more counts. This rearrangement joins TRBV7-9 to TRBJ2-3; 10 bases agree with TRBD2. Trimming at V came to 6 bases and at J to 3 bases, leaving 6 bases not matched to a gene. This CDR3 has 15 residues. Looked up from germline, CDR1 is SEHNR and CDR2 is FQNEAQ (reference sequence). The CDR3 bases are TGTGCCAGCAGTCGAAGCGGGGGGGGAACAGATACGCAGTATTTT. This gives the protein CASSRSGGGTDTQYF.

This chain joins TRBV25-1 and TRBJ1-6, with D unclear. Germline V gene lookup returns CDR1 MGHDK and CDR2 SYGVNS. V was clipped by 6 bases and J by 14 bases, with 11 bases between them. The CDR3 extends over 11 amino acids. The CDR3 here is CASRNFAALHF. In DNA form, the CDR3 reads TGTGCCAGCAGAAACTTTGCGGCCCTCCACTTT.

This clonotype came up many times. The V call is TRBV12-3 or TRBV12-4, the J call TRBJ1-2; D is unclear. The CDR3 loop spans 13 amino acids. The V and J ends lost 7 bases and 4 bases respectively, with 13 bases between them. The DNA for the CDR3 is TGTGCCAGCACATATGGTAACACCTATGGCTACACCTTC. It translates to CASTYGNTYGYTF.

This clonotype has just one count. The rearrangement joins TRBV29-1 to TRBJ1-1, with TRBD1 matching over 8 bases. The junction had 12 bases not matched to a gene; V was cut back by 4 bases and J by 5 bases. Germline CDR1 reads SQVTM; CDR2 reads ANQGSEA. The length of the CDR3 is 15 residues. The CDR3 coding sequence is TGCAGCGTTGGGAGCCGGAGACAGGGGATGACTGAAGCTTTCTTT. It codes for CSVGSRRQGMTEAFF.

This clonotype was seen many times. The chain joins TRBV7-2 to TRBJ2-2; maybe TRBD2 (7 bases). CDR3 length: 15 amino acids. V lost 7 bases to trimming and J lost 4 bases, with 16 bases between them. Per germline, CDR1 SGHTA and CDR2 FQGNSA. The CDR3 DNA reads TGTGCCAGCAACGTGGGGGGGCGGGTCACCGGGGAGCTGTTTTTT. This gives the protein CASNVGGRVTGELFF.

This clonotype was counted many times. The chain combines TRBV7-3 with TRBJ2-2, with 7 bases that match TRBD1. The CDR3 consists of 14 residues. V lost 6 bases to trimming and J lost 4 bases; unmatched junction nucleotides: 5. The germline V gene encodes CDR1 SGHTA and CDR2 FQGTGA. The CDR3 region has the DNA TGTGCCAGCAGAAGGGGGCAAGGCACCGGGGAGCTGTTTTTT. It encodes CASRRGQGTGELFF.